This T cell receptor beta chain was captured by sequencing in a study of blood T cell repertoires in COVID-19. About the research overall: PBMCs, B-cell-depleted T cells, or T cells were the source of the cDNA or gDNA that made up the material.

Assay used: immunoSEQ multiplex PCR; TCRdb lists only in-frame clones, some missing. The data show about 280,000 clones, around 89% seen once. The germline CDR1 and CDR2 sequences are MNHEY and SMNVEV (reference sequence). The CDR3 has 19 residues. The trim removed 3 bases at V and 2 bases at J, leaving 16 bases unmatched. In assigning cohorts, the study relied on participant-reported clinical history. Only one count was recorded for this clone. The origin of this receptor is a woman between 55 and 75 years old in a cohort exposed to, infected with or recovered from COVID-19 (not recorded which). This chain joins TRBV27 and TRBJ2-5, with 9 bases lining up with TRBD2. The sample taken for sequencing was PBMCs or T cells enriched from blood (not recorded which). CDR3 amino acids: CASSFASGAGGGGQETQYF. The CDR3 DNA sequence: TGTGCCAGCAGTTTCGCTTCTGGAGCGGGAGGAGGGGGACAAGAGACCCAGTACTTC.